The 14 T cell receptor beta chains presented below share a single source sample, sequenced in a study of spatial heterogeneity in lung cancer. Specified time point: sample taken at primary tumor resection. TCRdb itself ran the 5' RACE reads through MiXCR, one entry per CDR3 protein. The sample lists about 39,000 distinct CDR3 sequences, 3.1% seen once, with 35% to 40% in the top ten. Sample: normal lung tissue next to the tumor, taken at surgery. The receptor source for this set is a male donor with early-stage non-small cell lung cancer.

This clonotype was observed a handful of times. This sequence joins TRBV20-1 and TRBJ2-3; D not certain. Deletions cut 2 bases from V and 4 bases from J, with 13 bases between. The CDR3 totals 14 residues. CDR1 is DFQATT and CDR2 is SNEGSKA in the germline V gene (reference sequence). The CDR3 region has the DNA TGCAGTGCTAGAACGGCGAGTTCCCCAGATACGCAGTATTTT. It encodes CSARTASSPDTQYF.

Only a few counts were recorded for this clonotype. The genes are TRBV2 and TRBJ2-5; D possibly corresponds to TRBD1 (6 bases). This CDR3 has 15 residues. The germline CDR1 and CDR2 sequences are SNHLY and FYNNEI. Trimming took 7 bases from V and 2 from J, leaving 17 bases between them. The CDR3 is CASKLIRGEQETQYF. CDR3 coding DNA: TGTGCCAGCAAACTTATCAGGGGAGAGCAAGAGACCCAGTACTTC.

At least ten counts were recorded for this clonotype. Without the conserved terminal phenylalanine or tryptophan, this CDR3 likely stems from a read error. The limits of the CDR3 on the DNA are not certain, so only TCRdb's listed CDR3 is given. The V call is TRBV7-6, the J call TRBJ1-4; the table's D call TRBD1 went unverified against the DNA. The CDR3 has 10 amino acids, counting both end residues. Germline CDR1 SGHVS, CDR2 FNYEAQ. CDR3 amino acids: CASSLPRQGR.

The rearrangement links TRBV9 to TRBJ2-2; D gene ambiguous. Germline V gene lookup returns CDR1 SGDLS and CDR2 YYNGEE. This CDR3 spans 12 amino acids. Trimming stripped 4 bases from V and 7 bases from J, with 8 bases between. CDR3 coding DNA: TGTGCCAGCAGCTCCAATGGCGGGGAGCTGTTTTTT. Its protein product is CASSSNGGELFF. The variable domain in full, with the rest retrieved from reference TRBV9 and TRBJ2-2, is DSGVTQTPKHLITATGQRVTLRCSPRSGDLSVYWYQQSLDQGLQFLIQYYNGEERAKGNILERFSAQQFPDLHSELNLSSLELGDSALYFCASSSNGGELFFGEGSRLTVL.

This clonotype was seen a handful of times. The V and J genes are TRBV27 and TRBJ2-5; either TRBD1 or TRBD2 may supply D (5 bases each). This CDR3 spans 15 amino acids. Germline CDR1 MNHEY, CDR2 SMNVEV (reference sequence). V was clipped by 1 base and J by 4 bases, with 13 bases between them. CDR3 protein: CASSLLGPTGETQYF. The CDR3 nucleotides read TGTGCCAGCAGTTTATTGGGACCCACCGGAGAGACCCAGTACTTC.

This clonotype occurred many times. The chain links TRBV24-1 to TRBJ2-6, with no clear D. The CDR3 totals 17 residues. Germline V CDR1 and CDR2: KGHDR, SFDVKD. V was clipped by 1 base and J by 0 bases, with 9 bases between them. CDR3 nucleotides: TGTGCCACCAGTGATTTACCTTATCACTCTGGGGCCAACGTCCTGACTTTC. Protein product: CATSDLPYHSGANVLTF.

This clonotype was counted at least ten times. The gene calls are TRBV2 and TRBJ2-3; possibly TRBD2 for D (5 bases). The germline V gene encodes CDR1 SNHLY and CDR2 FYNNEI. Trimming pared 4 bases from V and 4 bases from J, leaving 21 bases between. There are 17 residues in the CDR3. The CDR3: CASSVRGFSAGPDTQYF. The DNA for the CDR3 is TGTGCCAGCAGTGTGCGCGGGTTCTCCGCGGGTCCAGATACGCAGTATTTT.

This chain joins TRBV11-3 and TRBJ1-1; D ambiguous. This CDR3 region has 14 residues. Trimming cost V 0 bases and J 0 bases, with 5 bases left between them. CDR1 SGHNT and CDR2 YENEEA come from the germline V gene. CDR3 sequence reads: CASSLDPVNTEAFF. The CDR3 DNA reads as TGTGCCAGCAGCTTAGATCCAGTGAACACTGAAGCTTTCTTT.

Ten or more counts support this clonotype. The chain joins TRBV14 to TRBJ1-6; D not resolved. Germline V gene sequence: CDR1 SGHDN, CDR2 FVKESK. V lost 7 bases and J 7 bases, leaving 11 bases between the germline ends. The CDR3 loop spans 13 amino acids. The chain's CDR3 is CASNAGGNSPLHF. CDR3 in DNA: TGTGCCAGCAATGCGGGAGGGAATTCACCCCTCCACTTT.

This clonotype was counted many times. This chain joins TRBV5-5 and TRBJ1-4; no definite D call. The V gene's germline CDR1 is SGHKS and CDR2 YYEKEE (reference sequence). The length of the CDR3 is 15 residues. V gave up 5 bases and J gave up 7 bases, with 18 bases separating them. CDR3 residues: CASRLGSTLSEKLFF. CDR3 DNA sequence: TGTGCCAGCAGGCTCGGCAGTACCCTAAGTGAAAAACTGTTTTTT.

This clonotype was seen many times. This chain joins TRBV11-2 and TRBJ2-7; 8 bases agree with TRBD2. CDR1 and CDR2 (germline): SGHAT, FQNNGV. The V and J ends lost 5 bases and 3 bases, in that order; junction bases with no gene match: 3. This CDR3 is 13 amino acids long. CDR3: CASSPTSGYEQYF. CDR3 sequence (DNA): TGTGCCAGCAGCCCCACTAGCGGCTACGAGCAGTACTTC.

This clonotype was observed at least ten times. The chain has TRBV11-2 and TRBJ1-3; D is ambiguous. The germline V and J ends were trimmed by 4 bases and 0 bases, with 13 bases remaining between them. The CDR3 is made up of 16 amino acids. Germline CDR1 SGHAT, CDR2 FQNNGV. CDR3 bases: TGTGCCAGCAGCTCAACAGAACAGATCTCTGGAAACACCATATATTTT. This gives the protein CASSSTEQISGNTIYF. Filled out from reference TRBV11-2 and TRBJ1-3, the complete variable domain reads EAGVAQSPRYKIIEKRQSVAFWCNPISGHATLYWYQQILGQGPKLLIQFQNNGVVDDSQLPKDRFSAERLKGVDSTLKIQPAKLEDSAVYLCASSSTEQISGNTIYFGEGSWLTVV.

This clonotype was seen ten or more times. The V gene is TRBV30, the J gene TRBJ2-2; TRBD2 aligns across 8 bases. Germline CDR1 GTSNPN, CDR2 SVGIG (reference sequence). CDR3 length: 14 amino acids. Losses at the gene ends were 3 bases for V and 8 bases for J; bases not matched to a gene: 8. The CDR3 loop is CAWRTSGTSGELFF. The CDR3 DNA sequence: TGTGCCTGGAGAACTAGCGGAACGTCTGGGGAGCTGTTTTTT.

This clonotype occurred many times. The V gene is TRBV6-2 or TRBV6-3, the J gene TRBJ2-5; D perhaps matches TRBD2 (5 bases). Germline V gene sequence: CDR1 MNHEY, CDR2 SVGEGT. The CDR3 length is 14 residues. Trimming removed 2 bases at V and 4 bases at J, with 11 bases between. CDR3 in DNA: TGTGCCAGCAGTTACCGAAACAGCGGAGAGACCCAGTACTTC. Protein: CASSYRNSGETQYF.